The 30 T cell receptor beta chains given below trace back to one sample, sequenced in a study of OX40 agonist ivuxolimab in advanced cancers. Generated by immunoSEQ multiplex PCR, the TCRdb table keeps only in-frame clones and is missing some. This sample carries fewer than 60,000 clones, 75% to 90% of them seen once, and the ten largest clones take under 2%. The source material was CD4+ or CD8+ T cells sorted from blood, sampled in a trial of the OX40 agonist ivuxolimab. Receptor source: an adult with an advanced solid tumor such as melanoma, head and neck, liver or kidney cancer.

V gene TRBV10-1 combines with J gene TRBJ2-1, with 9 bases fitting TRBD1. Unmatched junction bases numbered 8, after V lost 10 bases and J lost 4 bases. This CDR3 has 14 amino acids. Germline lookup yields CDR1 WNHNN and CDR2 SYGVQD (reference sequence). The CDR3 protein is CATSNRGLYNEQFF. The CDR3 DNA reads TGCGCCACCAGCAACAGGGGGCTTTACAATGAGCAGTTCTTC.

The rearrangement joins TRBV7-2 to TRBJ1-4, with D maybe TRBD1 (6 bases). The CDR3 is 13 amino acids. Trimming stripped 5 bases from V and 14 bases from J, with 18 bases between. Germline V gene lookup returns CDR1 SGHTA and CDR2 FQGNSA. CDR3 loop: CASSTNRGRGLFF. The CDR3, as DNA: TGTGCCAGCAGCACCAACCGAGGGAGGGGGCTGTTTTTT.

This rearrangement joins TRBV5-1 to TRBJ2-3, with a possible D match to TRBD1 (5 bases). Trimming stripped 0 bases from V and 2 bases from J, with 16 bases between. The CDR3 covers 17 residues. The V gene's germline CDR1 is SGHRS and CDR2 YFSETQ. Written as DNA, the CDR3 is TGCGCCAGCAGCTTGGTTTCAACAGGCCGTTTCACAGATACGCAGTATTTT. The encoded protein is CASSLVSTGRFTDTQYF.

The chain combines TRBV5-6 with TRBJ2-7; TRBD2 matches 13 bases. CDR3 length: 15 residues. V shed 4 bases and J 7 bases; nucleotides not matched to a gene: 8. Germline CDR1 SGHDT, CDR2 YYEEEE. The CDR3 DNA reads TGTGCCAGCAGCGGTACTAGCGGGAGGGCCGGGGAGCAGTACTTC. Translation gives CASSGTSGRAGEQYF.

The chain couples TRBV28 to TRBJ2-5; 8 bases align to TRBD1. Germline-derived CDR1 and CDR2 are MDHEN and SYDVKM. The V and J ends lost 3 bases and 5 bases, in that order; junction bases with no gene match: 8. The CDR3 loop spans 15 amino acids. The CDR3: CASSFPPGGYETQYF. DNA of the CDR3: TGTGCCAGCAGTTTTCCCCCAGGGGGCTATGAGACCCAGTACTTC.

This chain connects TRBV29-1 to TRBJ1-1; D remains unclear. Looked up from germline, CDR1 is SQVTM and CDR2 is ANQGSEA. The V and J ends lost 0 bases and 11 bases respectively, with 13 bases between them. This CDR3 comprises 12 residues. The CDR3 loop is CSVEEGLRPAFF. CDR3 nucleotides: TGCAGCGTTGAAGAAGGCCTCCGACCCGCTTTCTTT.

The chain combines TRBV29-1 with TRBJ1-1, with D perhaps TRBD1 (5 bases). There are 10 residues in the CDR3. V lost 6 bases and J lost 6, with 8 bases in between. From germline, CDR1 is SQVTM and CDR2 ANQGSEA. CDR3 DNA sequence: TGCAGCGTGCGGGACGCTGAAGCTTTCTTT. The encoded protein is CSVRDAEAFF. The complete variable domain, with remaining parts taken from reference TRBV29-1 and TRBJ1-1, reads SAVISQKPSRDICQRGTSLTIQCQVDSQVTMMFWYRQQPGQSLTLIATANQGSEATYESGFVIDKFPISRPNLTFSTLTVSNMSPEDSSIYLCSVRDAEAFFGQGTRLTVV.

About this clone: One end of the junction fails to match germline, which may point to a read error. The CDR3 loop is CAGSSGRGMNTEAFF. CDR3 in DNA: TGTGCCGGCTCGTCAGGTAGGGGAATGAACACTGAAGCTTTCTTT. The chain combines TRBV18 with TRBJ1-1; D is perhaps TRBD1 (5 bases). This CDR3 is 15 amino acids long. Per the germline V gene, CDR1 is KGHSH and CDR2 is LQKENI.

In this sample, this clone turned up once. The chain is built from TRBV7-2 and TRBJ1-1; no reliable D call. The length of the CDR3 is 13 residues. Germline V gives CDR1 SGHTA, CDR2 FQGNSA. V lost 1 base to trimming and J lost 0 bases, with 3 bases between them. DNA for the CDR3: TGTGCCAGCAGCTTAGTCGTGAACACTGAAGCTTTCTTT. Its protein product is CASSLVVNTEAFF.

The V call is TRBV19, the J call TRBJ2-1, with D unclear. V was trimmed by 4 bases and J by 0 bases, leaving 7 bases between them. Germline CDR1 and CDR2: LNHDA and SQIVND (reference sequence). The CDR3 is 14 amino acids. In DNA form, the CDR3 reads TGTGCCAGTAGTAGCCTGAACTCCTACAATGAGCAGTTCTTC. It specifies CASSSLNSYNEQFF.

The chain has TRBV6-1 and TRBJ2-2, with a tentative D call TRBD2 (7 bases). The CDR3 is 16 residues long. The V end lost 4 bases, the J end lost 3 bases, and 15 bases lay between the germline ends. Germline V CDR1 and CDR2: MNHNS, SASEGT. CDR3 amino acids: CASSVLGGADTGELFF. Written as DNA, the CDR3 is TGTGCCAGCAGTGTCCTAGGGGGGGCCGACACCGGGGAGCTGTTTTTT.

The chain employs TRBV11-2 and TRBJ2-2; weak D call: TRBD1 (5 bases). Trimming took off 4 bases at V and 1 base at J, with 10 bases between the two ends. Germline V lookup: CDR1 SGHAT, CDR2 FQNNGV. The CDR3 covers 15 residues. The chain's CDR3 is CASSSNRMNTGELFF. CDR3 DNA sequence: TGTGCCAGCAGCTCGAACAGGATGAACACCGGGGAGCTGTTTTTT.

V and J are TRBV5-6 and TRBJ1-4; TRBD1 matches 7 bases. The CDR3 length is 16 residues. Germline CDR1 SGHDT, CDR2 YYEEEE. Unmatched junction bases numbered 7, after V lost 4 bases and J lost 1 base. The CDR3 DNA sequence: TGTGCCAGCAGCCCCACAGGGGAGGGAACTAATGAAAAACTGTTTTTT. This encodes CASSPTGEGTNEKLFF. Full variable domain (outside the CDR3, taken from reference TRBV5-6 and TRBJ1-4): DAGVTQSPTHLIKTRGQQVTLRCSPKSGHDTVSWYQQALGQGPQFIFQYYEEEERQRGNFPDRFSGHQFPNYSSELNVNALLLGDSALYLCASSPTGEGTNEKLFFGSGTQLSVL.

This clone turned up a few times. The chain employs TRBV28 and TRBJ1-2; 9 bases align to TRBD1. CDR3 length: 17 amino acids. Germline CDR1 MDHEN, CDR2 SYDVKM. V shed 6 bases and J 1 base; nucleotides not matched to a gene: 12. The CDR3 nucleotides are TGTGCCAGCAGAACAGGGGGCTCGCCCCTCTTTAACTATGGCTACACCTTC. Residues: CASRTGGSPLFNYGYTF.

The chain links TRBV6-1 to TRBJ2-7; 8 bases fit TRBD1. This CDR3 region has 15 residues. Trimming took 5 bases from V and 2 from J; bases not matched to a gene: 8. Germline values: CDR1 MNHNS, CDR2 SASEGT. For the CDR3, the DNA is TGTGCCAGCAGTTCGACAGGGGACCGACCCTACGAGCAGTACGTC. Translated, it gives CASSSTGDRPYEQYV.

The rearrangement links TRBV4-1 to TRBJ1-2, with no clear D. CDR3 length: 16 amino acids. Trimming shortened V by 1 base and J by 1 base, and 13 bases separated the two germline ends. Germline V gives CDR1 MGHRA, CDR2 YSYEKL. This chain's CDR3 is CASSQASQLNNYGYTF. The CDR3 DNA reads TGCGCCAGCAGCCAAGCTTCGCAGTTAAATAACTATGGCTACACCTTC.

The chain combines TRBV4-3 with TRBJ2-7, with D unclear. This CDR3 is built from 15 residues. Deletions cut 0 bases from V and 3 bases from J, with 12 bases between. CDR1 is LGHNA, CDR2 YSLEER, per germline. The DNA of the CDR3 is TGCGCCAGCAGCCAAGACCTAATGGGCAACTACGAGCAGTACTTC. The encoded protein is CASSQDLMGNYEQYF.

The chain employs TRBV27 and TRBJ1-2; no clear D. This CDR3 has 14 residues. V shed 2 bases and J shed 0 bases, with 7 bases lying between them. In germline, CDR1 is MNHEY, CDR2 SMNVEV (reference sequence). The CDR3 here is CASSLRPANYGYTF. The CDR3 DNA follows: TGTGCCAGCAGTTTACGTCCAGCTAACTATGGCTACACCTTC.

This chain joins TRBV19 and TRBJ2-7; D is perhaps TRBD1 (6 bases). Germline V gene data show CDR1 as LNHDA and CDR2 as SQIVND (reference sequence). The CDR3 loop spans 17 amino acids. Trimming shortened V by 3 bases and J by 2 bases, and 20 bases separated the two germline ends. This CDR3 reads CASSIRPTGSKTYEQYF. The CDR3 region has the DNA TGTGCCAGTAGTATTCGCCCTACAGGGTCAAAGACCTACGAGCAGTACTTC.

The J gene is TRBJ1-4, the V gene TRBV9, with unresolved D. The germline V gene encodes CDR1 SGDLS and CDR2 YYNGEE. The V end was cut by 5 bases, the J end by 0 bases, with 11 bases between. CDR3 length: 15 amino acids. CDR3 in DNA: TGTGCCAGCAGTAAGGACCGGACAACTAATGAAAAACTGTTTTTT. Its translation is CASSKDRTTNEKLFF.

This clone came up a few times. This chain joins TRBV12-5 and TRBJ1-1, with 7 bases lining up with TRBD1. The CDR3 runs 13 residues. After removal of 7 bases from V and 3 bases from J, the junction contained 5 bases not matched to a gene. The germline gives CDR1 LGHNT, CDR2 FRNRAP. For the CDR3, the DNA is TGTGCTAGTGCTCCCAGGGGGGACACTGAAGCTTTCTTT. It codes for CASAPRGDTEAFF.

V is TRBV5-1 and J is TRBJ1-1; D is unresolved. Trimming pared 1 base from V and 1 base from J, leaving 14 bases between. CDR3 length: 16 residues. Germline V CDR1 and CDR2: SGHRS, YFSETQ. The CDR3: CASSLIVRAPNTEAFF. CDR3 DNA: TGCGCCAGCAGCTTGATAGTTAGGGCCCCGAACACTGAAGCTTTCTTT.

The CDR3 sequence: CSVGEGAIGGYTF. CDR3 nucleotide sequence: TGCAGCGTTGGTGAGGGCGCGATAGGTGGCTACACCTTC. The gene calls are TRBV29-1 and TRBJ1-2, with D hard to call. CDR3 length: 13 amino acids. In germline, CDR1 is SQVTM, CDR2 ANQGSEA. V lost 4 bases and J 7 bases, leaving 16 bases between the germline ends.

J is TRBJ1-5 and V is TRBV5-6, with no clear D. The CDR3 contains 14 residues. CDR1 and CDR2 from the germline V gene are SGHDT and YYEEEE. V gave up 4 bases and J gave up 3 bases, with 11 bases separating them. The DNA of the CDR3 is TGTGCCAGCAGCCTATACCTATCCAATCAGCCCCAGCATTTT. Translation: CASSLYLSNQPQHF. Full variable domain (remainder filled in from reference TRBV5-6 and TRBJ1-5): DAGVTQSPTHLIKTRGQQVTLRCSPKSGHDTVSWYQQALGQGPQFIFQYYEEEERQRGNFPDRFSGHQFPNYSSELNVNALLLGDSALYLCASSLYLSNQPQHFGDGTRLSIL.

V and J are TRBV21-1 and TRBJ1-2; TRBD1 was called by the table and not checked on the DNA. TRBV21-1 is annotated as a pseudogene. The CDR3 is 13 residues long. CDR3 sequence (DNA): TGTGCCACCCGGGACAGGGAGGGAAGAGGCTACACCTTC. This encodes CATRDREGRGYTF.

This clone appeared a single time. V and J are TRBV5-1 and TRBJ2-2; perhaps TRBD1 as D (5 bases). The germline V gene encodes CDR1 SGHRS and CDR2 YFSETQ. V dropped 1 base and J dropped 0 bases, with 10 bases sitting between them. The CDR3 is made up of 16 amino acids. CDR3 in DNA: TGCGCCAGCAGCTTGACGACAGTCGCGAACACCGGGGAGCTGTTTTTT. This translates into CASSLTTVANTGELFF.

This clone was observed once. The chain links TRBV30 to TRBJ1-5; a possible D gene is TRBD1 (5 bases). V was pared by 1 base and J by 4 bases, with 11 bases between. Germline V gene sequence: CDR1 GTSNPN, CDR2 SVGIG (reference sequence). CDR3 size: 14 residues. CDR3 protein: CAWSGWGGNQPQHF. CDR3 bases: TGTGCCTGGAGTGGATGGGGGGGAAATCAGCCCCAGCATTTT.

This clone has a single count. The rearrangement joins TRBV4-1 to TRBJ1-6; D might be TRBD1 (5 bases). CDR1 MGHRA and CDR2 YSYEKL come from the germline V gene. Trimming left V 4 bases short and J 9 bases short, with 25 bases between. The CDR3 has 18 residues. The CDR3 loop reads CASSPGSSAGPLGSPLHF. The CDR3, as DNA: TGCGCCAGCAGCCCAGGGTCCTCGGCAGGGCCACTAGGTTCACCCCTCCACTTT.

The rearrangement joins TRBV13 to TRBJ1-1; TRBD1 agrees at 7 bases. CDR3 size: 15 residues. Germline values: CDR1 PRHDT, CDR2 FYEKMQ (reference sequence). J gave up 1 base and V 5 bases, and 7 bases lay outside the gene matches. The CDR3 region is CASSNRNRGNTEAFF. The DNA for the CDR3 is TGTGCCAGCAGCAACCGAAACAGGGGGAACACTGAAGCTTTCTTT.

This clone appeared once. In DNA form, the CDR3 reads TGTGCCAGCAGGACCGTGAGTTACGAGCAGTACTTC. This gives the protein CASRTVSYEQYF. The chain combines TRBV28 with TRBJ2-7; D remains ambiguous. Germline assignment: CDR1 MDHEN and CDR2 SYDVKM. The CDR3 is 12 amino acids. Trimming left V 6 bases short and J 4 bases short, with 10 bases between. Variable domain in full (rest from reference TRBV28 and TRBJ2-7): DVKVTQSSRYLVKRTGEKVFLECVQDMDHENMFWYRQDPGLGLRLIYFSYDVKMKEKGDIPEGYSVSREKKERFSLILESASTNQTSMYLCASRTVSYEQYFGPGTRLTVT.